A single sample is the source of the 2 T cell receptor beta chains below, sequenced in a study of early T cells in non-severe SARS-CoV-2 infection. One entry per CDR3 protein, called by TCRdb with MiXCR from the 5' RACE reads. The data show approximately 35,000 distinct CDR3 sequences, approximately 5.4% seen once. Material for sequencing was whole blood. These receptors were obtained from an adult who was a healthcare worker with PCR-confirmed SARS-CoV-2 infection or an uninfected control (not recorded which).

This clonotype was observed at least ten times. Written as DNA, the CDR3 is TGTGCCAGTAACCGGGGGAATGAAAAACTGTTTTTT. The encoded protein is CASNRGNEKLFF. This sequence joins TRBV13 and TRBJ1-4, with a possible D match to TRBD1 (5 bases). CDR1 is PRHDT and CDR2 is FYEKMQ in the germline V gene (reference sequence). Trimming removed 9 bases from V and 5 bases from J, with 10 bases in between. The CDR3 loop spans 12 amino acids.

This clonotype has at least ten counts. The V and J genes are TRBV10-3 and TRBJ2-5; 7 bases line up with TRBD1. J lost 3 bases, V lost 6 bases, and 7 bases had no gene match. The CDR3 is 14 residues long. Germline V gene sequence: CDR1 ENHRY, CDR2 SYGVKD. The CDR3 here is CAIRKGAGEETQYF. The CDR3 bases are TGTGCCATCAGGAAGGGGGCTGGAGAAGAGACCCAGTACTTC.